These T cell receptor beta chains were read from a single sample in a study of cytomegalovirus exposure and HLA in healthy donors. Data came from immunoSEQ multiplex PCR; TCRdb stores just in-frame clones and leaves some out. The table records around 92,000 clones, under 85% of them present only once. Sequencing was performed on PBMCs. Receptor source: a female donor in good health and CMV-seropositive. Both conserved end residues are part of each CDR3. The D gene is left open where the match is weak. Size is omitted from some rows. Given values are once, few, many or a class for expanded clones.

J gene	D gene	V gene	clone size	CDR3 DNA	CDR3 protein
TRBJ1-5	TRBD1	TRBV9	.	TGTGCCAGCAGCGCAACAGGGGGGGGCAATCAGCCCCAGCATTTT	CASSATGGGNQPQHF
TRBJ1-1	.	TRBV5-4	.	TGTGCCAGCAGCTTGCAGGGGATAGAAGAAGCTTTCTTT	CASSLQGIEEAFF
TRBJ1-1	.	TRBV5-1	.	TGCGCCAGCAGCATCGGGACTGCCGGGACCACTGAAGCTTTCTTT	CASSIGTAGTTEAFF
TRBJ1-1	.	TRBV5-1	.	TGCGCCAGCAGCTTGCGTACAGGGCGAGGGACTGAAGCTTTCTTT	CASSLRTGRGTEAFF
TRBJ2-3	TRBD2	TRBV6-6	few	TGTGCCAGCACGCTAGCGGGGGTAGCAGATACGCAGTATTTT	CASTLAGVADTQYF
TRBJ1-6	.	TRBV7-6	few	TGTGCCAGCAGTTATACAGGGCCGAATTCACCCCTCCACTTT	CASSYTGPNSPLHF
TRBJ2-5	.	TRBV19	.	TGTGCCAGTAGTACCCCCGCGGAGACCCAGTACTTC	CASSTPAETQYF
TRBJ1-1	TRBD1	TRBV29-1	.	TGCAGCGTGGGGACAGGGGGCGCGTTCCGGGCTTTCTTT	CSVGTGGAFRAFF
TRBJ1-1	.	TRBV29-1	.	TGCAGCGTTGGCAGGGAAACTGAAGCTTTCTTT	CSVGRETEAFF
TRBJ1-2	.	TRBV6-1	few	TGTGCCAGCAACCTAGGCGGCTACACCTTC	CASNLGGYTF
TRBJ2-7	TRBD2	TRBV7-2	.	TGTGCCAGCAGATCGCAAGCGGGAGGGCCGGGAGAGCAGTACTTC	CASRSQAGGPGEQYF
TRBJ2-2	TRBD2	TRBV5-6	.	TGTGCCAGCAGCTATACTAGGACTAGGAGCACCGGGGAGCTGTTTTTT	CASSYTRTRSTGELFF
TRBJ2-3	.	TRBV7-2	.	TGTGCCAGCAGCCCTCGACTAAGCACAGATACGCAGTATTTT	CASSPRLSTDTQYF
TRBJ1-4	TRBD1	TRBV7-6	.	TGTGCCAGCAGCTCCCACTGGGGGACAGGGGTTAATGAAAAACTGTTTTTT	CASSSHWGTGVNEKLFF
TRBJ1-3	TRBD1	TRBV28	.	TGTGCCAGCAGCAATCCGGGACAGAGTTACTCTGGAAACACCATATATTTT	CASSNPGQSYSGNTIYF
TRBJ1-1	TRBD1	TRBV27	.	TGTGCCAGCAGCTTCGACAGGGGGAACACTGAAGCTTTCTTT	CASSFDRGNTEAFF
TRBJ2-7	TRBD1	TRBV28	.	TGTGCCAGCAGTTCACCCCTGCCGGGACAGAAATGGTACGAGCAGTACTTC	CASSSPLPGQKWYEQYF
TRBJ1-1	.	TRBV5-1	.	TGCGCCAGCAGCTTGACCAGGGACACTGAAGCTTTCTTT	CASSLTRDTEAFF
TRBJ2-3	.	TRBV15	.	TGTGCCACCAGCAGGCGGGGTTCAGATACGCAGTATTTT	CATSRRGSDTQYF
TRBJ2-7	.	TRBV11-2	few	TGTGCCAGCAGCTTAGCCAGATACGAGCAGTACTTC	CASSLARYEQYF
TRBJ1-5	.	TRBV28	.	TGTGCCAGCAGTCATAGACAGAGGACCTATAGCAATCAGCCCCAGCATTTT	CASSHRQRTYSNQPQHF
TRBJ2-3	.	TRBV28	few	TGTGCCAGCAGTTTACTGAGGAATACGCAGTATTTT	CASSLLRNTQYF
TRBJ2-1	.	TRBV5-1	few	TGCGCCAGCAGCTTGGGCGTGAGAGACAATGAGCAGTTCTTC	CASSLGVRDNEQFF
TRBJ2-3	.	TRBV29-1	.	TGCAGCGTTGAAGTAACAGATACGCAGTATTTT	CSVEVTDTQYF
TRBJ2-7	TRBD2	TRBV10-1	.	TGCGCCAGCAGTGAGTCAGGTAGCGGGGGAACCTACGAGCAGTACTTC	CASSESGSGGTYEQYF
TRBJ2-7	TRBD1	TRBV19	few	TGTGCCAGTAGTCAACCCGGGACAGGGGATGGTGAGCAGTACTTC	CASSQPGTGDGEQYF
TRBJ1-3	.	TRBV7-9	.	TGTGCCAGCAGCCAGACGGGCTCTGGAAACACCATATATTTT	CASSQTGSGNTIYF
TRBJ2-6	.	TRBV5-4	.	TGTGCCAGCAGCTTTCCAGCTGGGGCCAACGTCCTGACTTTC	CASSFPAGANVLTF
TRBJ2-5	.	TRBV5-1	.	TGCGCCAGCAGCGTAACAGGGTCGGGAGAGACCCAGTACTTC	CASSVTGSGETQYF
TRBJ1-6	TRBD1	TRBV9	.	TGTGCCAGCAGCCCTCGACAGGGGGATTCACCCCTCCACTTT	CASSPRQGDSPLHF
TRBJ1-5	.	TRBV5-8	.	TGTGCCAGCAGCTTGGACAGAGATCAGCCCCAGCATTTT	CASSLDRDQPQHF
TRBJ1-1	TRBD1	TRBV5-1	.	TGCGCCAGCAGCTGGGGACAGGGCGACACTGAAGCTTTCTTT	CASSWGQGDTEAFF
TRBJ1-5	.	TRBV4-3	.	TGCGCCAGCAGCCAAGATCCAGGTCAGCCCCAGCATTTT	CASSQDPGQPQHF
TRBJ1-2	.	TRBV29-1	.	TGCAGCGCCCGCTCAGGGTCCCCTCTTAACTATGGCTACACCTTC	CSARSGSPLNYGYTF
TRBJ1-2	.	TRBV20-1	.	TGCAGTGCTTCACACAATGGCTACACCTTC	CSASHNGYTF
TRBJ2-7	TRBD1	TRBV2	few	TGTGCCACTGGACAGGAACTTTCCTACGAGCAGTACTTC	CATGQELSYEQYF